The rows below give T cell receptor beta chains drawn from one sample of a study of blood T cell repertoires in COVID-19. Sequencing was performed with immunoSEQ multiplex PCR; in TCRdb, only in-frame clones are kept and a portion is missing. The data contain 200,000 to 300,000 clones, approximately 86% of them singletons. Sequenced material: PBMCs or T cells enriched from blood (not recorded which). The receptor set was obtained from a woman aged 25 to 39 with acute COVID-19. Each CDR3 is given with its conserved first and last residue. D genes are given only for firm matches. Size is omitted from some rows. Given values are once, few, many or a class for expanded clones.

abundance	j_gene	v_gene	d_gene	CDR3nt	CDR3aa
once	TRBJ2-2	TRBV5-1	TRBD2	TGCGCCAGCAGCTTGGGTAGCGGGGGGGACGCTACCACCGGGGAGCTGTTTTTT	CASSLGSGGDATTGELFF
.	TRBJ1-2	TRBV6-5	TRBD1	TGTGCCAGCAGTTACCTGCAGGGGGGAGGCTACACCTTC	CASSYLQGGGYTF
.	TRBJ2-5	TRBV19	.	TGTGCCAGTAGTCGACAGCACCAAGAGACCCAGTACTTC	CASSRQHQETQYF
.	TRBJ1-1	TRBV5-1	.	TGCGCCAGCAGCTTGGAAGGGAGGGGGAGGACTGAAGCTTTCTTT	CASSLEGRGRTEAFF
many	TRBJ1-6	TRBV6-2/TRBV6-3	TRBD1	TGTGCCAGCAGTTATTCCGGGACAGAGAATTCACCCCTCCACTTT	CASSYSGTENSPLHF
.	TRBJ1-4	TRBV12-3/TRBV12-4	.	TGTGCCAGCAGTTTCGACTCTGGGGAAAAACTGTTTTTT	CASSFDSGEKLFF
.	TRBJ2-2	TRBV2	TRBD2	TGTGCCAGCAGTGGGGGACTAGCGGGGACATCCACCGGGGAGCTGTTTTTT	CASSGGLAGTSTGELFF
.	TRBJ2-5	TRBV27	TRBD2	TGTGCCAGCAGTCTAGGACTAGCGGGGGGGCGGCAAGAGACCCAGTACTTC	CASSLGLAGGRQETQYF
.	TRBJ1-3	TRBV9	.	TGTGCCAGCAGCGTAGGGGGAGCTGGAAACACCATATATTTT	CASSVGGAGNTIYF
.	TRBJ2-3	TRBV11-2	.	TGTGCCAGCAGTTCCTTAGCTAGCACAGATACGCAGTATTTT	CASSSLASTDTQYF
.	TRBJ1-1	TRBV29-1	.	TGCAGCGTTGAAGGCAGGTTGAACACTGAAGCTTTCTTT	CSVEGRLNTEAFF
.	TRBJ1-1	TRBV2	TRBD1	TGTGCCCGCGGACAGGGTGGCACTGAAGCTTTCTTT	CARGQGGTEAFF
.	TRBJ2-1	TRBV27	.	TGTGCCAGCAGTTTGACAGACAGCTCCTACAATGAGCAGTTCTTC	CASSLTDSSYNEQFF
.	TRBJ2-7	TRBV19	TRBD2	TGTGCCAGTAGTAAGGGTCTAGCGGCGACCTACGAGCAGTACTTC	CASSKGLAATYEQYF
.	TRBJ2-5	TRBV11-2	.	TGTGCCAGCAGCTCCGGACCAGGGGAGGGAGAGACCCAGTACTTC	CASSSGPGEGETQYF
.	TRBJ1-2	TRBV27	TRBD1	TGTGCCAGCAGTTTGGGGACGGGACAGGGCTACGGCTATGGCTACACCTTC	CASSLGTGQGYGYGYTF
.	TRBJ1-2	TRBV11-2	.	TGTGCCAGCAGCTTAGGCCACGTGGGGGGCTATGGCTACACCTTC	CASSLGHVGGYGYTF
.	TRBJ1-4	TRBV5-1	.	TGCGCCAGCAGGGGGCCAGGGGAAGGAACTAATGAAAAACTGTTTTTT	CASRGPGEGTNEKLFF
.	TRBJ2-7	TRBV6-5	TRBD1	TGTGCCAGCAGTAGGGCCGGGACAGTCCCCTACGAGCAGTACTTC	CASSRAGTVPYEQYF
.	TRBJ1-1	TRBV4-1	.	TGCGCCAGCAGCCCAGGGCCCTGGAAGTCTGAAGCTTTCTTT	CASSPGPWKSEAFF
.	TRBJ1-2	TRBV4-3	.	TGCGCCAGCAGCCAGCCCGGACAGTCTGGCTATGGCTACACCTTC	CASSQPGQSGYGYTF
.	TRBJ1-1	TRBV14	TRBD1	TGTGCCAGCAGCCAACTTAGTAGGGGGCGAACTGAAGCTTTCTTT	CASSQLSRGRTEAFF
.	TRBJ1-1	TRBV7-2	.	TGTGCCAGCAGCCTTTATGTGGGCTTGTACACTGAAGCTTTCTTT	CASSLYVGLYTEAFF
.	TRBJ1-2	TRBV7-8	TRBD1	TGTGCCAGCAGCTTAATGGCTCGACAGGGTGGCGGCTACACCTTC	CASSLMARQGGGYTF
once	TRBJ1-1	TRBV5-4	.	TGTGCCAGCAGCCCCCTCCAAACGGGGACTGAAGCTTTCTTT	CASSPLQTGTEAFF
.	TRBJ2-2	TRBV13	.	TGTGCCAGCAGCTTAGGCGCCGGGGAGCTGTTTTTT	CASSLGAGELFF
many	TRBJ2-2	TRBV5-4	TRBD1	TGTGCCAGCAGCTTGGCGGCAGGGGGTGCCGGGGAGCTGTTTTTT	CASSLAAGGAGELFF
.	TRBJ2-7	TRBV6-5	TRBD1	TGTGCCAGCAGTTACTCTGACAGGGGATACGAGCAGTACTTC	CASSYSDRGYEQYF
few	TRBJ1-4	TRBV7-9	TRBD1	TGTGCCAGCAGCTGGGGGACAGGGTTCGAAAAACTGTTTTTT	CASSWGTGFEKLFF
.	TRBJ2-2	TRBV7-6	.	TGTGCCAGCAGCTTATTTGGGCCCCAGAACACCGGGGAGCTGTTTTTT	CASSLFGPQNTGELFF
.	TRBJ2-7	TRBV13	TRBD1	TGTGCCAGCAGCCCTCAGGGGACAGGGTCCTACGAGCAGTACTTC	CASSPQGTGSYEQYF
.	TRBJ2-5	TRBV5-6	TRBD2	TGTGCCAGCAGCAGTAGCGGGAGGGAAGAGACCCAGTACTTC	CASSSSGREETQYF
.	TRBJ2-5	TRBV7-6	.	TGTGCCAGCAGCCTTGGGACACTCAAGCAGGAGACCCAGTACTTC	CASSLGTLKQETQYF
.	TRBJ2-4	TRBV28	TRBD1	TGTGCCAGCAGCAAATCATTCGGGGTGACAGGGGTAAACATTCAGTACTTC	CASSKSFGVTGVNIQYF
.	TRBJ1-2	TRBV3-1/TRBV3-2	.	TGTGCCAGCAGCCAAGAATCCCAGGGGATCGACGGCTACACCTTC	CASSQESQGIDGYTF
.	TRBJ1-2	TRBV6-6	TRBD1	TGTGCCAGCAGCCCCTCCTTCCAGGGGGAATACGGCTACACCTTC	CASSPSFQGEYGYTF
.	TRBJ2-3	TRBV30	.	TGTGCCTGGAGTGTATCTAGCACAGATACGCAGTATTTT	CAWSVSSTDTQYF
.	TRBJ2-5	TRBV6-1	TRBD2	TGTGCCAGCAGTGAAATAGCGGGGGATGGGAAGACCCAGTACTTC	CASSEIAGDGKTQYF
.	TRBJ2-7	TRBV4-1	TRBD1	TGCGCCAGCAGCCAAGCGACAGGGTTCTACGAGCAGTACTTC	CASSQATGFYEQYF
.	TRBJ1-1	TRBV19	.	TGTGCCAGTAGTCTTCAGACAGGAATACCCCATGAAGCTTTCTTT	CASSLQTGIPHEAFF
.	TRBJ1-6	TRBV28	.	TGTGCCAGCAAAGCGGGGATAGATTCACCCCTCCACTTT	CASKAGIDSPLHF
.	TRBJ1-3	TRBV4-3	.	TGCGCCAGCAGCCAGGGGACTTTCTCTGGAAACACCATATATTTT	CASSQGTFSGNTIYF
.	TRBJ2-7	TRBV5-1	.	TGCGCCAGCAGCTTGATGGGGCGACGGGACGAGCAGTACTTC	CASSLMGRRDEQYF